One and the same sample provided the 13 T cell receptor beta chains below, sequenced in a study of blood T cell repertoires in COVID-19. Assay: immunoSEQ multiplex PCR; the TCRdb copy retains only in-frame clones and omits some. This repertoire shows 120,000 to 150,000 clones, about 87% found once; its top ten account for roughly two fifths. The sequenced material came from peripheral blood. These receptors all come from a man in his fifties or sixties who had recovered from COVID-19.

The V gene is TRBV15, the J gene TRBJ2-7; 7 nucleotides agree with TRBD1. The junction had 10 bases not matched to a gene; V was cut back by 5 bases and J by 3 bases. The CDR3 extends over 15 amino acids. Germline CDR1 and CDR2: LNHNV and YYDKDF (reference sequence). The CDR3 DNA reads as TGTGCCACCAGCTACGCCGGGACAGCCAACTACGAGCAGTACTTC. Its protein is CATSYAGTANYEQYF.

The V and J genes are TRBV7-8 and TRBJ1-5; no firm D call. The germline V and J ends were trimmed by 5 bases and 2 bases, with 10 bases remaining between them. Germline CDR1 and CDR2: SGHVS and FQNEAQ. The CDR3 is 14 amino acids. For the CDR3, the DNA is TGTGCCAGCAGCCGAGATATCGGCAATCAGCCCCAGCATTTT. This codes for CASSRDIGNQPQHF. Together with reference TRBV7-8 and TRBJ1-5, the CDR3 gives the full variable domain: GAGVSQSPRYKVAKRGQDVALRCDPISGHVSLFWYQQALGQGPEFLTYFQNEAQLDKSGLPSDRFFAERPEGSVSTLKIQRTQQEDSAVYLCASSRDIGNQPQHFGDGTRLSIL.

The V and J genes are TRBV7-2 and TRBJ1-1, with TRBD1 as a possible D gene (6 bases). The V end lost 1 base, the J end lost 1 base, and 7 bases lay between the germline ends. Germline V lookup: CDR1 SGHTA, CDR2 FQGNSA. The CDR3 runs 14 residues. CDR3: CASSLVGQNTEAFF. CDR3 DNA sequence: TGTGCCAGCAGCTTAGTGGGACAGAACACTGAAGCTTTCTTT.

This clone came up once. The rearrangement joins TRBV7-2 to TRBJ2-3; TRBD1 agrees at 12 bases. Germline CDR1 reads SGHTA; CDR2 reads FQGNSA. The CDR3 totals 16 residues. The V and J ends lost 5 bases and 6 bases, in that order; junction bases with no gene match: 9. This chain's CDR3 is CASSIPGQGAADTQYF. The CDR3 coding sequence is TGTGCCAGCAGCATCCCGGGACAGGGGGCGGCGGATACGCAGTATTTT.

The rearrangement links TRBV19 to TRBJ1-4; 7 nucleotides line up with TRBD1. There are 14 residues in the CDR3. V shed 6 bases and J 8 bases; nucleotides not matched to a gene: 9. Germline V gene sequence: CDR1 LNHDA, CDR2 SQIVND (reference sequence). Here the CDR3 reads CASSKTGSREKLFF. In nucleotides, the CDR3 is TGTGCCAGTAGCAAGACAGGGTCTCGAGAAAAACTGTTTTTT.

V is TRBV7-9 and J is TRBJ2-7; tentative D call: TRBD2 (6 bases). V lost 5 bases, J lost 3 bases, and 17 bases lay in between. Germline CDR1 reads SEHNR; CDR2 reads FQNEAQ (reference sequence). CDR3 size: 15 residues. CDR3 in DNA: TGTGCCAGCAGCACCACCCAGAGACTAGTCTACGAGCAGTACTTC. Encoded protein: CASSTTQRLVYEQYF. The full variable domain, in which reference TRBV7-9 and TRBJ2-7 provide the parts outside the CDR3, is DTGVSQNPRHKITKRGQNVTFRCDPISEHNRLYWYRQTLGQGPEFLTYFQNEAQLEKSRLLSDRFSAERPKGSFSTLEIQRTEQGDSAMYLCASSTTQRLVYEQYFGPGTRLTVT.

V and J are TRBV6-5 and TRBJ2-1, with D perhaps TRBD2 (5 bases). V was clipped by 5 bases and J by 6 bases, with 14 bases between them. The CDR3 totals 14 residues. Germline values: CDR1 MNHEY, CDR2 SVGAGI. CDR3 sequence reads: CASSLQKSGNEQFF. The CDR3 nucleotides read TGTGCCAGCAGTCTCCAGAAGAGCGGCAATGAGCAGTTCTTC.

The rearrangement links TRBV7-2 to TRBJ1-4; possibly TRBD1 for D (6 bases). The CDR3 loop spans 15 amino acids. V was clipped by 1 base and J by 2 bases, with 8 bases between them. Germline lookup yields CDR1 SGHTA and CDR2 FQGNSA. CDR3 in amino acids: CASSLGGGTNEKLFF. CDR3 sequence (DNA): TGTGCCAGCAGCTTAGGGGGGGGCACTAATGAAAAACTGTTTTTT. The whole variable domain, filled in from reference TRBV7-2 and TRBJ1-4, reads GAGVSQSPSNKVTEKGKDVELRCDPISGHTALYWYRQSLGQGLEFLIYFQGNSAPDKSGLPSDRFSAERTGGSVSTLTIQRTQQEDSAVYLCASSLGGGTNEKLFFGSGTQLSVL.

The rearrangement links TRBV7-9 to TRBJ1-4; maybe TRBD1 (6 bases). CDR1 is SEHNR and CDR2 is FQNEAQ in the germline V gene (reference sequence). There are 14 residues in the CDR3. Trimming took 0 bases from V and 8 from J, leaving 10 bases between them. The chain's CDR3 is CASSLAQGGEKLFF. CDR3 nucleotides: TGTGCCAGCAGCTTAGCACAGGGAGGGGAAAAACTGTTTTTT.

The rearrangement joins TRBV2 to TRBJ1-3; D is perhaps TRBD1 (5 bases). The CDR3 runs to 14 residues. Per germline, CDR1 SNHLY and CDR2 FYNNEI. Trimming shortened V by 2 bases and J by 4 bases, and 9 bases separated the two germline ends. CDR3 sequence reads: CASSEQGQGNTIYF. The CDR3 DNA reads TGTGCCAGCAGTGAACAGGGTCAGGGAAACACCATATATTTT.

The rearrangement uses TRBV10-3 and TRBJ2-7; TRBD1 agrees at 9 bases. Germline CDR1 and CDR2: ENHRY and SYGVKD. The CDR3 has 13 residues. Trimming at V came to 10 bases and at J to 5 bases, leaving 9 bases not matched to a gene. The CDR3 is CATLGQGFHEQYF. Here the CDR3 DNA reads TGTGCCACACTAGGACAGGGGTTTCACGAGCAGTACTTC.

The chain combines TRBV10-3 with TRBJ1-6, with D possibly matching TRBD1 (5 bases). Germline lookup yields CDR1 ENHRY and CDR2 SYGVKD. The CDR3 has 18 residues. V dropped 0 bases and J dropped 2 bases, with 14 bases sitting between them. CDR3 sequence reads: CAISESRMGGTYNSPLHF. The CDR3 coding sequence is TGTGCCATCAGTGAGTCGAGGATGGGGGGAACCTATAATTCACCCCTCCACTTT.

J is TRBJ1-1 and V is TRBV11-3; D call uncertain. The germline CDR1 and CDR2 sequences are SGHNT and YENEEA. This CDR3 region has 13 residues. The V end lost 5 bases, the J end lost 2 bases, and 9 bases lay between the germline ends. CDR3 in DNA: TGTGCCAGCAGCCCAGGAGGCAACACTGAAGCTTTCTTT. Translating it yields CASSPGGNTEAFF.